Below are 19 T cell receptor beta chains sequenced from a single sample in a study of CD8+ T cells in alopecia areata. RNA extraction was followed by reverse transcription into cDNA, which acted as the sequencing template. TCRdb's table, derived via immunoSEQ multiplex PCR, lists solely in-frame clones and lacks some. Altogether about 120,000 clones are present, 30% to 40% being singletons, with the ten largest covering 3% to 3.5%. Sequenced sample: CD4+ T cells sorted from blood. These receptors originate from a human donor with alopecia areata.

This clone has only a few counts. The CDR3 spells CASSSYGRGDFVSPQHF. In nucleotides, the CDR3 is TGTGCCAGCAGTTCCTACGGCCGGGGGGACTTCGTATCGCCCCAGCATTTT. V is TRBV28 and J is TRBJ1-5; a weak D match, TRBD1 (5 bases). Deletions cut 4 bases from V and 9 bases from J, with 25 bases between. The germline V gene has CDR1 MDHEN and CDR2 SYDVKM. The CDR3 has 17 residues.

This clone showed up just a few times. The chain has TRBV19 and TRBJ1-1, with D maybe TRBD1 (6 bases). In germline, CDR1 is LNHDA, CDR2 SQIVND (reference sequence). V was trimmed by 4 bases and J by 3 bases, leaving 15 bases between them. The CDR3 spans 15 residues. The CDR3, as DNA: TGTGCCAGTAGTACAAACGCCGGGGGCGACACTGAAGCTTTCTTT. Its protein product is CASSTNAGGDTEAFF.

This clone was found once. V usage is TRBV7-2 and J usage is TRBJ2-5, with D possibly TRBD1 on 6 matching bases. Germline V CDR1 and CDR2: SGHTA, FQGNSA. CDR3 length: 14 amino acids. V lost 1 base to trimming and J lost 1 base, with 7 bases between them. CDR3 DNA: TGTGCCAGCAGCTTAGTACAGGGCCAAGAGACCCAGTACTTC. It is translated as CASSLVQGQETQYF.

This clone was observed a handful of times. One end of the junction does not line up with germline, which may come from a read error. V is TRBV28 and J is TRBJ2-1; perhaps TRBD1 as D (6 bases). The CDR3 runs to 14 residues. The germline V gene has CDR1 MDHEN and CDR2 SYDVKM. As DNA, the CDR3 is TGTGCCAGCAGTTCGGGACAAGTCTACGATGAGCAGTTCTTC. Protein sequence: CASSSGQVYDEQFF.

The rearrangement links TRBV7-9 to TRBJ2-5; 8 bases map to TRBD1. Germline trimming cut 3 bases from V and 5 bases from J; bases unmatched to any gene: 2. The germline V gene has CDR1 SEHNR and CDR2 FQNEAQ (reference sequence). The CDR3 is 13 amino acids. CDR3 bases: TGTGCCAGCAGCTTGGACAGGGAGGAGACCCAGTACTTC. Translating it yields CASSLDREETQYF.

This clone was picked up a small number of times. This chain links TRBV7-9 with TRBJ2-1, with D possibly being TRBD1 (5 bases). Per the germline V gene, CDR1 is SEHNR and CDR2 is FQNEAQ (reference sequence). This CDR3 has 15 amino acids. V dropped 0 bases and J dropped 7 bases, with 13 bases sitting between them. CDR3 nucleotides: TGTGCCAGCAGCTTAGCGTCAGGGCTTCCTAATGAGCAGTTCTTC. Protein sequence: CASSLASGLPNEQFF. Based on the CDR3 plus reference TRBV7-9 and TRBJ2-1, the full variable domain is DTGVSQNPRHKITKRGQNVTFRCDPISEHNRLYWYRQTLGQGPEFLTYFQNEAQLEKSRLLSDRFSAERPKGSFSTLEIQRTEQGDSAMYLCASSLASGLPNEQFFGPGTRLTVL.

The V call is TRBV9, the J call TRBJ2-3; D is unclear. The CDR3 has 12 amino acids. V gave up 0 bases and J gave up 4 bases, with 3 bases separating them. Germline V gene data show CDR1 as SGDLS and CDR2 as YYNGEE. The CDR3 region is CASSVAADTQYF. The CDR3 nucleotides read TGTGCCAGCAGCGTAGCGGCAGATACGCAGTATTTT.

There are a few counts of this clone. CDR3 nucleotides: TGTGCCAGCAGTTTGGGCCCCAAAACTTACGAGCAGTACTTC. This encodes CASSLGPKTYEQYF. The chain combines TRBV28 with TRBJ2-7; D remains unclear. V was cut by 3 bases and J by 4 bases, with 13 bases left in between. Germline values: CDR1 MDHEN, CDR2 SYDVKM. The CDR3 contains 14 residues.

V gene TRBV4-3 combines with J gene TRBJ2-6, with a tentative D call TRBD1 (6 bases). The V and J ends lost 0 bases and 0 bases respectively, with 15 bases between them. The CDR3 is 19 residues long. Germline values: CDR1 LGHNA, CDR2 YSLEER. The CDR3 here is CASSQDPNRASSGANVLTF. Here the CDR3 DNA reads TGCGCCAGCAGCCAAGATCCGAACAGGGCTAGCTCTGGGGCCAACGTCCTGACTTTC.

This clone was observed a handful of times. The rearrangement uses TRBV29-1 and TRBJ2-3; D gene uncertain. This CDR3 is 9 amino acids long. Germline loops: CDR1 SQVTM, CDR2 ANQGSEA. V gave up 4 bases and J gave up 6 bases, with 2 bases separating them. The CDR3 DNA reads as TGCAGCGTTGCCGATACGCAGTATTTT. Translation gives CSVADTQYF.

J is TRBJ2-3 and V is TRBV29-1; 10 bases fit TRBD2. CDR3 length: 15 residues. The ends lost 3 bases at V and 4 bases at J; junction bases unmatched: 7. The germline V gene encodes CDR1 SQVTM and CDR2 ANQGSEA. The CDR3 DNA is TGCAGCGTTGAGAGGCTAGCGGGGGATGCAGATACGCAGTATTTT. Its protein product is CSVERLAGDADTQYF.

The CDR3 spells CASSLFSGGSTGELFF. CDR3 in DNA: TGTGCCAGCAGCTTGTTCAGCGGGGGTAGCACCGGGGAGCTGTTTTTT. J is TRBJ2-2 and V is TRBV7-2; 8 bases line up with TRBD2. V lost 3 bases, J lost 4 bases, and 7 bases stayed unmatched. The germline CDR1 and CDR2 sequences are SGHTA and FQGNSA. The CDR3 is 16 amino acids.

This sequence joins TRBV9 and TRBJ2-7; unclear D gene. Germline V gene data show CDR1 as SGDLS and CDR2 as YYNGEE. CDR3 length: 16 residues. V gave up 0 bases and J gave up 0 bases, with 13 bases separating them. CDR3 region: CASSVGGQQVSYEQYF. For the CDR3, the DNA is TGTGCCAGCAGCGTAGGTGGCCAGCAGGTCTCCTACGAGCAGTACTTC.

This clone was counted only a few times. The CDR3 here is CASSRGNYEQYF. In nucleotides, the CDR3 is TGTGCCAGCAGTAGGGGGAACTACGAGCAGTACTTC. The gene calls are TRBV28 and TRBJ2-7; the D gene is possibly TRBD1 (6 bases). Germline V gives CDR1 MDHEN, CDR2 SYDVKM. V was pared by 5 bases and J by 3 bases, with 8 bases between. The CDR3 runs 12 residues. Looking up the rest from reference TRBV28 and TRBJ2-7 gives the full variable domain: DVKVTQSSRYLVKRTGEKVFLECVQDMDHENMFWYRQDPGLGLRLIYFSYDVKMKEKGDIPEGYSVSREKKERFSLILESASTNQTSMYLCASSRGNYEQYFGPGTRLTVT.

This clone was seen a few times. The genes are TRBV29-1 and TRBJ2-7; D ambiguous. V lost 4 bases and J 9 bases, leaving 19 bases between the germline ends. Germline loops: CDR1 SQVTM, CDR2 ANQGSEA. The CDR3 covers 13 residues. CDR3 DNA: TGCAGCGTTGCGCTGGTGTTGGATGGGCGGCAGTACTTC. Its translation is CSVALVLDGRQYF.

The rearrangement links TRBV29-1 to TRBJ1-5, with D hard to call. The CDR3 has 15 amino acids. Germline CDR1 reads SQVTM; CDR2 reads ANQGSEA. Trimming shortened V by 4 bases and J by 4 bases, and 17 bases separated the two germline ends. Here the CDR3 DNA reads TGCAGCGTTGGGGAGACTTCAGGCGCAAATCAGCCCCAGCATTTT. This gives the protein CSVGETSGANQPQHF.

This clone was observed a few times. This sequence joins TRBV19 and TRBJ1-1; D remains ambiguous. This CDR3 spans 14 amino acids. Germline CDR1 reads LNHDA; CDR2 reads SQIVND (reference sequence). V was clipped by 6 bases and J by 4 bases, with 15 bases between them. DNA for the CDR3: TGTGCCAGTAGCCGTCAGGCTTACAGCACTGAAGCTTTCTTT. Its protein product is CASSRQAYSTEAFF.

V and J are TRBV29-1 and TRBJ2-7; D gene ambiguous. V gave up 0 bases and J gave up 3 bases, with 6 bases separating them. This CDR3 is built from 12 residues. Germline lookup yields CDR1 SQVTM and CDR2 ANQGSEA. In DNA, the CDR3 is TGCAGCGTTGAAGATCTGGGCTACGAGCAGTACTTC. It encodes CSVEDLGYEQYF.

This clone appeared a few times. The chain carries TRBV7-9 and TRBJ1-2; D gene ambiguous. Germline values: CDR1 SEHNR, CDR2 FQNEAQ (reference sequence). The CDR3 consists of 14 residues. Trimming cost V 2 bases and J 1 base, with 8 bases left between them. For the CDR3, the DNA is TGTGCCAGCAGCTTAAACCCGATTAACTATGGCTACACCTTC. Protein sequence: CASSLNPINYGYTF.